Sequencing of this T cell receptor beta chain was carried out in a study of T cells in Graves' hyperthyroidism and ophthalmopathy. About the research overall: Peripheral blood was obtained at initial diagnosis, preceding any treatment.

Germline values: CDR1 MNHEY, CDR2 SVGEGT. V shed 10 bases, J shed 1 base, and the junction held 21 bases outside the gene matches. This CDR3 is 20 amino acids long. There were TCR beta CDR3 regions amplified from RNA transcripts. In the first-round RT-PCR of the TCR CDR3, the HTBI primer set was used. TCRdb reanalysed the multiplex PCR reads using MiXCR and keeps one entry per CDR3 protein. This sample has about 350,000 distinct CDR3 sequences, with 18% found just once. V gene TRBV6-2 or TRBV6-3 combines with J gene TRBJ2-6; the match to TRBD1 covers 8 bases. This clonotype was obtained from a woman aged 40 to 50 with Graves' ophthalmopathy. Specimen: blood. This chain's CDR3 is CATISGALGQALSGANVLTF. The CDR3 DNA sequence: TGTGCCACCATATCGGGGGCCCTGGGACAGGCCCTTTCTGGGGCCAACGTCCTGACTTTC.